This TCR beta chain came from a study of cytomegalovirus exposure and HLA in healthy donors. Study-wide results and caveats: DRB1 had the most TCR associations and HLA-C the fewest, a later analysis found, with rates varying by HLA locus.

These donors counted as nominally healthy when sampled, but unrecorded immune exposures were likely. This CDR3 contains 14 residues. V was clipped by 2 bases and J by 7 bases, with 13 bases between them. CDR1 and CDR2 from the germline V gene are SGHDT and YYEEEE. The primer mix had 60 Vbeta and 13 Jbeta primers. The repertoire was sequenced with immunoSEQ multiplex PCR; TCRdb's copy has only in-frame clones and lacks some. Of 160,000 or so clones in the sample, about four fifths were seen once. As to this clone: What it binds is not known.

The clonotype was recovered from a woman in her forties or fifties in good health and CMV-seronegative. The specimen sequenced was PBMCs. The chain carries TRBV5-6 and TRBJ1-3; D perhaps matches TRBD1 (5 bases). The CDR3 region has the DNA TGTGCCAGCAGCTTTCGCGGGGCCAGGAACACCATATATTTT. It codes for CASSFRGARNTIYF.